The source of this T cell receptor beta chain is a study of T cells in narcolepsy. Study findings and constraints: Autoreactive HCRT-specific and TRIB2-specific clonotypes were marked in same-patient CSF-versus-blood CD4+ comparisons.

Profiling relied on immunoSEQ multiplex PCR, and the TCRdb table lists in-frame clones only, not all of them. The sample consists of more than 30,000 clones, under 85% of them appearing once. Of note for this clone: What it recognizes is unknown.

V lost 4 bases and J lost 4; bases outside the gene matches: 5. CDR3 size: 14 residues. Germline V gene sequence: CDR1 SGHTA, CDR2 FQGNSA. The chain has TRBV7-2 and TRBJ1-1; TRBD1 matches at 8 bases. The sequencing sample was made of CD45RA- memory CD4+ T cells from PBMCs. The origin of this receptor is a human donor with narcolepsy. The CDR3 nucleotides read TGTGCCAGCAGCTCAAGAACAGGGGGCACTGAAGCTTTCTTT. It encodes CASSSRTGGTEAFF.